Each of the 5 T cell receptor beta chains below was sequenced from the same sample in a study of T cells in Graves' hyperthyroidism and ophthalmopathy. TCR beta CDR3 regions were amplified from RNA. The primer set for the first-round RT-PCR of the TCR CDR3 was HTBI. Via MiXCR, TCRdb re-called the multiplex PCR reads, giving one row per CDR3 protein. The table shows approximately 610,000 distinct CDR3 sequences, with roughly 15% occurring only once. The specimen sequenced was blood. The source of these receptors is a woman in her 40s with Graves' ophthalmopathy.

This clonotype was recorded at least ten times. The gene calls are TRBV28 and TRBJ1-1; 7 bases agree with TRBD1. The CDR3 extends over 13 amino acids. CDR1 is MDHEN and CDR2 is SYDVKM in the germline V gene. With V trimmed by 6 bases and J by 6 bases, 7 bases remained unmatched. CDR3 DNA: TGTGCCAGCAGCCTTGGACAGGCCGCTGAAGCTTTCTTT. Translating it yields CASSLGQAAEAFF.

This rearrangement joins TRBV29-1 to TRBJ2-2, with unresolved D. CDR3 size: 11 residues. Trimming removed 7 bases at V and 5 bases at J, with 8 bases between. Germline V gives CDR1 SQVTM, CDR2 ANQGSEA. The CDR3 spells CSAKTTGELFF. In DNA, the CDR3 is TGCAGCGCCAAGACTACCGGGGAGCTGTTTTTT.

This clonotype has more than one count but fewer than ten. V usage is TRBV25-1 and J usage is TRBJ2-6; D remains ambiguous. Germline CDR1 MGHDK, CDR2 SYGVNS. The CDR3 sequence is 17 residues long. Trimming took 1 base from V and 0 from J, leaving 10 bases between them. The CDR3 region is CASSESEGSSGANVLTF. In DNA, the CDR3 is TGTGCCAGCAGTGAATCGGAAGGCAGCTCTGGGGCCAACGTCCTGACTTTC.

This clonotype came up many times. This rearrangement joins TRBV30 to TRBJ1-5, with 9 bases aligning to TRBD1. Germline loops: CDR1 GTSNPN, CDR2 SVGIG (reference sequence). The V segment lost 0 bases and the J segment 6 bases; nucleotides outside the gene matches: 0. The CDR3 runs to 13 residues. CDR3 loop: CAWSVQGAQPQHF. DNA for the CDR3: TGTGCCTGGAGTGTACAGGGGGCTCAGCCCCAGCATTTT.

This clonotype was found many times. J is TRBJ1-3 and V is TRBV6-5; D is possibly TRBD1 (5 bases). Germline loops: CDR1 MNHEY, CDR2 SVGAGI. The V end was cut by 4 bases, the J end by 2 bases, with 6 bases between. This CDR3 contains 13 residues. The CDR3 sequence: CASSFRAGNTIYF. The DNA for the CDR3 is TGTGCCAGCAGTTTCAGGGCTGGAAACACCATATATTTT.